The rows below give T cell receptor beta chains drawn from one sample of a study of cytomegalovirus exposure and HLA in healthy donors. Some clones are missing from TCRdb's copy, which holds only in-frame ones; the method was immunoSEQ multiplex PCR. The sample contains about 130,000 clones, around 80% of which appear only once. What was sequenced was PBMCs. These receptors originate from a woman aged 35 to 49 in good health and CMV-seronegative. Both conserved end residues are part of each CDR3. The D gene is left open where the match is weak. The size field is filled for only some rows; it gives once, few, many or a size class.

D,size,J,V,DNA,CDR3
TRBD1,-,TRBJ2-2,TRBV9,TGTGCCAGCAGCGCGGGGGACAGGGGGCATGACACCGGGGAGCTGTTTTTT,CASSAGDRGHDTGELFF
-,few,TRBJ1-5,TRBV6-1,TGTGCCAGCGGAAGCGGGTATCAGCCCCAGCATTTT,CASGSGYQPQHF
TRBD1,-,TRBJ1-5,TRBV15,TGTGCCACCAGCCGGGACAGGGAATTTCTGCCCCAGCATTTT,CATSRDREFLPQHF
-,-,TRBJ1-2,TRBV28,TGTGCCAGCAGTTTAGGGGCAGACTATGGCTACACCTTC,CASSLGADYGYTF
-,-,TRBJ2-2,TRBV7-9,TGTGCCAGCAGCGAGGACAGCCGGAACACCGGGGAGCTGTTTTTT,CASSEDSRNTGELFF
TRBD1,-,TRBJ1-4,TRBV6-6,TGTGCCAGCAGCCATCTGGACAGGAATCGGCTGTTTTTT,CASSHLDRNRLFF
-,-,TRBJ2-3,TRBV5-4,TGTGCCAGCAGCCCCGGGGGTTCTAGCACAGATACGCAGTATTTT,CASSPGGSSTDTQYF
-,-,TRBJ1-5,TRBV28,TGTGCCAGCAGTTTTGGGGGCCCCCAGCATTTT,CASSFGGPQHF
-,-,TRBJ1-5,TRBV10-3,TGTGCCATCAGTGAGGGAGGGATCAGTGGCAATCAGCCCCAGCATTTT,CAISEGGISGNQPQHF
-,-,TRBJ2-3,TRBV27,TGTGCCACCCGGGAGACAGATACGCAGTATTTT,CATRETDTQYF
TRBD1,-,TRBJ1-4,TRBV18,TGTGCCAGCCACAGGGGGACAGAAGGTCAAAAACTGTTTTTT,CASHRGTEGQKLFF
-,once,TRBJ2-5,TRBV4-3,TGCGCCAGCAGCCGGGGCAGGACACTACAAGAGACCCAGTACTTC,CASSRGRTLQETQYF
-,-,TRBJ2-7,TRBV4-1,TGCGCCAGCAGCCAAGAGTCTAAACTGGCCTACGAGCAGTACTTC,CASSQESKLAYEQYF
TRBD1,-,TRBJ2-1,TRBV29-1,TGCAGCGTAGGGACAGACCCCTACAATGAGCAGTTCTTC,CSVGTDPYNEQFF
-,-,TRBJ1-1,TRBV10-2,TGCGCCAGCAGTGGGGGGGCTGAAGCTTTCTTT,CASSGGAEAFF
TRBD1,-,TRBJ2-7,TRBV5-1,TGCGCCAGCAGCTCCCGGGACAGGGGGCGTGAGCAGTACTTC,CASSSRDRGREQYF
TRBD2,-,TRBJ2-2,TRBV27,TGTGCCAGCAGTTTAGGCGGCGGAGCGGGAGGGCCCGGGGAGCTGTTTTTT,CASSLGGGAGGPGELFF
-,once,TRBJ2-5,TRBV11-2,TGTGCCAGCAGCTCTACTGGCAGGGGCAGGGGGACCCAGTACTTC,CASSSTGRGRGTQYF
TRBD1,-,TRBJ2-5,TRBV5-1,TGCGCCAGCAGCCCGGGACAGGCTCAAGAGACCCAGTACTTC,CASSPGQAQETQYF
TRBD1,once,TRBJ1-3,TRBV19,TGTGCCAGTAGCCCTACAGGGGGAGGTGGAAACACCATATATTTT,CASSPTGGGGNTIYF
TRBD2,-,TRBJ2-2,TRBV7-3,TGTGCCAGCTCCGAGCGGGGCGGCACCGGGGAGCTGTTTTTT,CASSERGGTGELFF
-,-,TRBJ2-7,TRBV4-1,TGCGCCAGCAGCCAAGGTTCGAGCTCCTACGAGCAGTACTTC,CASSQGSSSYEQYF
TRBD1,-,TRBJ2-1,TRBV5-4,TGTGCCAGCAGCCCGGACAGGGGGAACAATGAGCAGTTCTTC,CASSPDRGNNEQFF
TRBD2,-,TRBJ2-5,TRBV29-1,TGCAGCGTTGAAGGTGCGGGGGATGAGACCCAGTACTTC,CSVEGAGDETQYF
-,-,TRBJ1-6,TRBV10-2,TGCGCCAGCAGTGATTTGGGGAGCTCACCCCTCCACTTT,CASSDLGSSPLHF
TRBD1,-,TRBJ1-2,TRBV6-5,TGTGCCAGCAGTCGCCCGGGGACAGGGGGTAACGGCTACACCTTC,CASSRPGTGGNGYTF
-,-,TRBJ2-2,TRBV9,TGTGCCAGCAGCGTAGGGTTAGCGAACACCGGGGAGCTGTTTTTT,CASSVGLANTGELFF
-,-,TRBJ1-1,TRBV18,TGTGCCAGCTCACCACCTACGGGAGGCTCTGAAGCTTTCTTT,CASSPPTGGSEAFF
TRBD1,-,TRBJ1-1,TRBV6-1,TGTGCCAGCAGTGAAGGGGACAGGGAAGCTTTCTTT,CASSEGDREAFF
TRBD2,-,TRBJ2-5,TRBV19,TGTGCCAGTAGTACGGGACTAGCGGGAGGCTTCCAAGAGACCCAGTACTTC,CASSTGLAGGFQETQYF
-,-,TRBJ2-7,TRBV5-4,TGTGCCAGCAGCTTGAACCAGGCCTCCTACGAGCAGTACTTC,CASSLNQASYEQYF
-,-,TRBJ1-3,TRBV2,TGTGCCTGCGACCTGGAGACGGGGTTTGCTGGAAACACCATATATTTT,CACDLETGFAGNTIYF
TRBD1,-,TRBJ2-5,TRBV5-6,TGTGCCAGCAACCGACAGGGGGAGACCCAGTACTTC,CASNRQGETQYF
-,-,TRBJ1-6,TRBV6-5,TGTGCCAGCACCCTGACAGTAAATTCACCCCTCCACTTT,CASTLTVNSPLHF
-,-,TRBJ1-1,TRBV6-1,TGTGCCAGCAGCCCGAGGGAGAACACTGAGGCTTTCTTT,CASSPRENTEAFF
TRBD1,-,TRBJ2-7,TRBV15,TGTGCCACCAGCGTAACCGGGACAGGAGGGCCCGACGAGCAGTACTTC,CATSVTGTGGPDEQYF
TRBD1,-,TRBJ2-2,TRBV27,TGTGCCAGCAGTCCACAGGGGGGTGACGGGGAGCTGTTTTTT,CASSPQGGDGELFF
-,-,TRBJ2-7,TRBV2,TGTGCCAGCAGTGAAGATATAGAAAACGAGCAGTACTTC,CASSEDIENEQYF
-,-,TRBJ2-5,TRBV28,TGTGCCAGCCGCGCGGGGCCGCAGCGACAAGAGACCCAGTACTTC,CASRAGPQRQETQYF
TRBD1,-,TRBJ1-1,TRBV18,TGTGCCAGCTCACCAGCGGACAGGGTCGGGTCTGAAGCTTTCTTT,CASSPADRVGSEAFF
TRBD2,-,TRBJ2-3,TRBV27,TGTGCCAGCAGAACTAGCGGGGTAAGGGATACGCAGTATTTT,CASRTSGVRDTQYF
-,-,TRBJ1-5,TRBV12-2,TGTGCAAGTCGCCCCTTACAGCCCCAGCATTTT,CASRPLQPQHF
-,-,TRBJ2-7,TRBV1,TGCACCAGCAGCCAAGGGGACAGCGCCTACGAGCAGTACTTC,CTSSQGDSAYEQYF
TRBD1,many,TRBJ1-6,TRBV7-2,TGTGCCAGCAGCTACAACGGACAGGGGACTTCACCCCTCCACTTT,CASSYNGQGTSPLHF
-,-,TRBJ2-1,TRBV7-2,TGTGCCAGCAGCTTTCGGGAGTTTGGTGAGCAGTTCTTC,CASSFREFGEQFF
TRBD2,-,TRBJ2-5,TRBV2,TGTGCCAGCAGTGCTCGGGGGGGAGAGACCCAGTACTTC,CASSARGGETQYF
-,-,TRBJ2-2,TRBV2,TGTGCCAGCAGTCAGCAGACAGGAATCGGGGAGCTGTTTTTT,CASSQQTGIGELFF
TRBD2,-,TRBJ2-7,TRBV5-1,TGCGCCAGCAGCGGACCGGGACTAGCGGGAGGGACATCCTACGAGCAGTACTTC,CASSGPGLAGGTSYEQYF
-,-,TRBJ1-6,TRBV4-1,TGCGCCAGCAGCCAAGGGATAGGGGGGGTTAATTCACCCCTCCACTTT,CASSQGIGGVNSPLHF
-,-,TRBJ1-6,TRBV6-5,TGTGCCAGCAGTATGGAGATGAATTCACCCCTCCACTTT,CASSMEMNSPLHF
-,once,TRBJ1-5,TRBV19,TGTGCCAGTAGCAGGGGAGACTATAGCAATCAGCCCCAGCATTTT,CASSRGDYSNQPQHF